This passage covers 20 T cell receptor beta chains from one sample sequenced in a study of blood T cell repertoires in COVID-19. Sequencing was performed with immunoSEQ multiplex PCR; in TCRdb, only in-frame clones are kept and a portion is missing. The table shows 100,000 to 150,000 clones, with about four fifths occurring only once. The material sequenced was peripheral blood. The receptor set was obtained from a woman in her 50s with acute or convalescent COVID-19.

The rearrangement joins TRBV5-8 to TRBJ1-5; D not certain. CDR3 length: 15 residues. Deletions cut 2 bases from V and 3 bases from J, with 12 bases between. The V gene's germline CDR1 is SGHTS and CDR2 YDEGEE. The CDR3 DNA follows: TGTGCCAGCAGCTTCGGTGAACTTAACAATCAGCCCCAGCATTTT. Its translation is CASSFGELNNQPQHF. The whole variable domain, remainder taken from reference TRBV5-8 and TRBJ1-5, is EAGVTQSPTHLIKTRGQQATLRCSPISGHTSVYWYQQALGLGLQFLLWYDEGEERNRGNFPPRFSGRQFPNYSSELNVNALELEDSALYLCASSFGELNNQPQHFGDGTRLSIL.

This rearrangement joins TRBV6-5 to TRBJ1-2; 10 bases are shared with TRBD1. Germline V CDR1 and CDR2: MNHEY, SVGAGI. After removal of 6 bases from V and 5 bases from J, the junction contained 6 bases not matched to a gene. The CDR3 sequence is 14 residues long. CDR3 DNA: TGTGCCAGCAGCTTTAGACAGGGGGCATATGGCTACACCTTC. It codes for CASSFRQGAYGYTF.

V usage is TRBV6-1 and J usage is TRBJ1-1; no clear D gene. The CDR3 length is 14 residues. V was shortened by 7 bases and J by 4 bases, with 16 bases between the two germline ends. Per germline, CDR1 MNHNS and CDR2 SASEGT. The chain's CDR3 is CASIPPGLGTEAFF. Here the CDR3 DNA reads TGTGCCAGCATCCCACCGGGGTTGGGCACTGAAGCTTTCTTT.

This chain connects TRBV27 to TRBJ2-7, with D perhaps TRBD1 (5 bases). CDR1 and CDR2 (germline): MNHEY, SMNVEV (reference sequence). Trimming left V 1 base short and J 3 bases short, with 10 bases between. The CDR3 is 14 residues long. The CDR3 sequence: CASSLYQGHYEQYF. Written as DNA, the CDR3 is TGTGCCAGCAGTTTATATCAGGGTCACTACGAGCAGTACTTC.

The rearrangement uses TRBV30 and TRBJ2-2, with 7 bases aligning to TRBD1. The CDR3 loop spans 15 amino acids. With 8 bases clipped from V and 3 bases from J, the junction kept 12 bases outside the gene matches. Germline CDR1 is GTSNPN and CDR2 is SVGIG (reference sequence). The chain's CDR3 is CAGTIQGPHTGELFF. In nucleotides, the CDR3 is TGTGCCGGAACCATACAGGGGCCTCACACCGGGGAGCTGTTTTTT.

This clone was recorded only once. The chain is built from TRBV5-1 and TRBJ1-2; D may be TRBD1 (6 bases). The germline V gene encodes CDR1 SGHRS and CDR2 YFSETQ. The length of the CDR3 is 14 residues. Trimming pared 0 bases from V and 2 bases from J, leaving 8 bases between. DNA for the CDR3: TGCGCCAGCAGCTTGGGGACAGAGAACTATGGCTACACCTTC. This translates into CASSLGTENYGYTF. Full variable domain (missing parts from reference TRBV5-1 and TRBJ1-2): KAGVTQTPRYLIKTRGQQVTLSCSPISGHRSVSWYQQTPGQGLQFLFEYFSETQRNKGNFPGRFSGRQFSNSRSEMNVSTLELGDSALYLCASSLGTENYGYTFGSGTRLTVV.

The chain employs TRBV5-1 and TRBJ2-7; tentative D call: TRBD1 (5 bases). Germline lookup yields CDR1 SGHRS and CDR2 YFSETQ. The CDR3 contains 14 residues. Trimming removed 2 bases from V and 0 bases from J, with 9 bases in between. CDR3 sequence: CASSFRVSSYEQYF. The DNA of the CDR3 is TGCGCCAGCAGCTTCAGGGTCAGCTCCTACGAGCAGTACTTC.

The V and J genes are TRBV6-5 and TRBJ2-3, with D maybe TRBD2 (6 bases). The length of the CDR3 is 16 residues. Trimming removed 0 bases at V and 1 base at J, with 11 bases between. Germline CDR1 is MNHEY and CDR2 is SVGAGI. The CDR3 sequence: CASSYSGGARTDTQYF. The CDR3 region has the DNA TGTGCCAGCAGTTACTCGGGCGGGGCCCGCACAGATACGCAGTATTTT.

The chain carries TRBV9 and TRBJ2-1; 10 bases align to TRBD1. CDR3 length: 18 amino acids. The germline V gene has CDR1 SGDLS and CDR2 YYNGEE. Trimming removed 2 bases from V and 3 bases from J; junction bases left unmatched: 11. CDR3 coding DNA: TGTGCCAGCAGCGTGGACGGGGACAGGGGTTATAACTACAATGAGCAGTTCTTC. Its protein product is CASSVDGDRGYNYNEQFF.

As to this clone: In the same sample, other DNA sequences code for this CDR3. The J gene is TRBJ2-7, the V gene TRBV5-4; 7 bases line up with TRBD1. V was clipped by 3 bases and J by 4 bases; unmatched bases: 7. The CDR3 runs to 14 residues. CDR1 SGHNT and CDR2 YYREEE come from the germline V gene (reference sequence). The chain's CDR3 is CASSSGTADYEQYF. The CDR3 DNA reads as TGTGCCAGCAGCTCAGGGACAGCAGATTACGAGCAGTACTTC.

The V call is TRBV5-4, the J call TRBJ2-3; a weak D match, TRBD1 (5 bases). There are 14 residues in the CDR3. Germline lookup yields CDR1 SGHNT and CDR2 YYREEE (reference sequence). The V and J ends lost 4 bases and 0 bases respectively, with 9 bases between them. CDR3 sequence: CASSLQGSTDTQYF. The DNA for the CDR3 is TGTGCCAGCAGCCTGCAGGGCAGCACAGATACGCAGTATTTT.

The V and J genes are TRBV2 and TRBJ1-1; D is uncertain. The V end lost 5 bases, the J end lost 3 bases, and 7 bases lay between the germline ends. The CDR3 covers 12 residues. The germline V gene has CDR1 SNHLY and CDR2 FYNNEI. The chain's CDR3 is CASSTKDTEAFF. Written as DNA, the CDR3 is TGTGCCAGCAGTACAAAAGACACTGAAGCTTTCTTT.

This chain joins TRBV27 and TRBJ2-1, with D perhaps TRBD1 (7 bases). The germline gives CDR1 MNHEY, CDR2 SMNVEV (reference sequence). The CDR3 covers 13 residues. Trimming took off 2 bases at V and 10 bases at J, with 12 bases between the two ends. In DNA, the CDR3 is TGTGCCAGCAGTTTAGGCCCAGGGGGGGAGCAGTTCTTC. Its protein product is CASSLGPGGEQFF.

The chain carries TRBV19 and TRBJ1-5, with 9 bases matching TRBD1. With V trimmed by 3 bases and J by 4 bases, 4 bases remained unmatched. The CDR3 loop spans 15 amino acids. The V gene's germline CDR1 is LNHDA and CDR2 SQIVND (reference sequence). Here the CDR3 reads CASSIWDRENQPQHF. The CDR3 nucleotides read TGTGCCAGTAGTATTTGGGACAGGGAAAATCAGCCCCAGCATTTT.

The chain combines TRBV4-2 with TRBJ1-2; D might be TRBD1 (5 bases). This CDR3 has 15 residues. V was shortened by 2 bases and J by 1 base, with 11 bases between the two germline ends. Germline-derived CDR1 and CDR2 are LGHNA and YNFKEQ. DNA for the CDR3: TGTGCCAGCAGCCAACTTCAGGGAATTAACTATGGCTACACCTTC. Translating it yields CASSQLQGINYGYTF.

This clone showed up just a few times. The V and J genes are TRBV5-5 and TRBJ2-7; tentative D call: TRBD2 (6 bases). The CDR3 has 15 amino acids. The germline V gene encodes CDR1 SGHKS and CDR2 YYEKEE (reference sequence). V lost 4 bases and J lost 5, with 19 bases in between. DNA of the CDR3: TGTGCCAGCAGCGTCATGCGGGGCCCGGGGGACGAGCAGTACTTC. Translated, it gives CASSVMRGPGDEQYF.

Concerning this clone itself: The same CDR3 is also encoded by other DNA sequences in this sample. The V and J genes are TRBV9 and TRBJ1-5; 10 bases fit TRBD1. Unmatched junction bases numbered 5, after V lost 4 bases and J lost 7 bases. Germline V gene lookup returns CDR1 SGDLS and CDR2 YYNGEE. The CDR3 runs to 14 residues. This chain's CDR3 is CASSTGQGNQPQHF. CDR3 DNA sequence: TGTGCCAGCAGCACGGGACAGGGGAACCAGCCCCAGCATTTT.

The chain recombines TRBV11-2 with TRBJ2-2; 8 bases align to TRBD1. Germline loops: CDR1 SGHAT, CDR2 FQNNGV. CDR3 length equals 15 residues. V lost 4 bases to trimming and J lost 7 bases; unmatched junction nucleotides: 8. In DNA form, the CDR3 reads TGTGCCAGCAGCTCCAGGGGGCGCAAGGACGGGGAGCTGTTTTTT. This translates into CASSSRGRKDGELFF.

The chain has TRBV6-1 and TRBJ2-3, with TRBD1 matching 11 bases. The J segment lost 2 bases and the V segment lost 2 bases, leaving 12 bases of the junction unmatched. Germline-derived CDR1 and CDR2 are MNHNS and SASEGT. The CDR3 runs to 19 residues. CDR3 sequence: CASSERRTGGSLNTDTQYF. The CDR3 bases are TGTGCCAGCAGTGAAAGGAGGACAGGGGGCTCGCTCAACACAGATACGCAGTATTTT.

The rearrangement uses TRBV13 and TRBJ1-1; no firm D call. The CDR3 extends over 14 amino acids. V lost 0 bases, J lost 5 bases, and 10 bases lay in between. From germline, CDR1 is PRHDT and CDR2 FYEKMQ (reference sequence). Here the CDR3 reads CASSLGAGRTEAFF. In DNA form, the CDR3 reads TGTGCCAGCAGCTTAGGGGCCGGGAGGACTGAAGCTTTCTTT.